Following are 30 T cell receptor beta chains from one sample sequenced in a study of identical twins. Via MiXCR, TCRdb re-called the 5' RACE reads, giving one row per CDR3 protein. There are 690,000 or so distinct CDR3 sequences in the sample; roughly 6.2% occur only once, and under 2% lies in the top ten. What was sequenced was naive T cells sorted from blood. The origin of the receptors is a man younger than 30 in good health.

The sample holds many counts of this clonotype. This chain connects TRBV4-3 to TRBJ2-7; the match to TRBD2 covers 8 bases. This CDR3 comprises 15 residues. With V trimmed by 2 bases and J by 3 bases, 6 bases remained unmatched. Germline-derived CDR1 and CDR2 are LGHNA and YSLEER. CDR3 in amino acids: CASSQRLARSYEQYF. CDR3 sequence (DNA): TGCGCCAGCAGCCAACGACTAGCGAGAAGCTACGAGCAGTACTTC.

This clonotype has a handful of counts. The chain employs TRBV28 and TRBJ2-7; the D gene is possibly TRBD1 (6 bases). The CDR3 length is 13 residues. Germline CDR1 reads MDHEN; CDR2 reads SYDVKM. Trimming pared 3 bases from V and 6 bases from J, leaving 12 bases between. The CDR3 region is CASSLGAETEQYF. The CDR3 coding sequence is TGTGCCAGCAGTTTGGGGGCTGAGACCGAGCAGTACTTC.

This clonotype came up many times. The J gene is TRBJ1-5, the V gene TRBV4-1; TRBD1 matches 8 bases. Trimming cost V 2 bases and J 0 bases; bases outside gene matches: 9. This CDR3 contains 18 residues. CDR1 is MGHRA and CDR2 is YSYEKL in the germline V gene. CDR3 in amino acids: CASSQSGQALISNQPQHF. The DNA of the CDR3 is TGCGCCAGCAGCCAATCGGGACAGGCCCTAATTAGCAATCAGCCCCAGCATTTT.

A few counts support this clonotype. The chain recombines TRBV6-2 or TRBV6-3 with TRBJ1-4, with D possibly matching TRBD1 (6 bases). The ends were cut back, 2 bases at V and 4 bases at J, with 11 bases in the middle. CDR1 is MNHEY, CDR2 SVGEGT, per germline. The CDR3 consists of 15 residues. CDR3 amino acids: CASSYGTLNNEKLFF. In nucleotides, the CDR3 is TGTGCCAGCAGTTACGGGACACTCAATAATGAAAAACTGTTTTTT.

The CDR3 reads CASSAIKTGGTDTQYF. In DNA, the CDR3 is TGTGCCAGCAGCGCTATCAAGACAGGGGGCACAGATACGCAGTATTTT. The J gene is TRBJ2-3, the V gene TRBV12-3 or TRBV12-4; TRBD1 matches 8 bases. The CDR3 is 16 residues long. Trimming removed 6 bases from V and 1 base from J; junction bases left unmatched: 9.

This clonotype was observed at least ten times. This CDR3 is CSVARDTDSGANVLTF. CDR3 bases: TGCAGCGTTGCCAGAGATACAGACTCTGGGGCCAACGTCCTGACTTTC. The chain links TRBV29-1 to TRBJ2-6; no clear D gene. Germline values: CDR1 SQVTM, CDR2 ANQGSEA. This CDR3 spans 16 amino acids. Trimming shortened V by 4 bases and J by 0 bases, and 13 bases separated the two germline ends.

With regard to this clonotype: A junction boundary mismatches the germline segment, possibly from a read error. The chain is built from TRBV28 and TRBJ2-7, with 9 bases identical to TRBD1. This CDR3 region has 16 residues. The germline gives CDR1 MDHEN, CDR2 SYDVKM. In DNA form, the CDR3 reads TGTGCCAACAGTTTGAGGGACAGGGACGAATCCTACGAGCAGTACTTC. Its translation is CANSLRDRDESYEQYF.

This clonotype was seen many times. The chain employs TRBV7-2 and TRBJ2-1; D not certain. V was clipped by 5 bases and J by 7 bases, with 12 bases between them. Germline V gene sequence: CDR1 SGHTA, CDR2 FQGNSA. This CDR3 comprises 13 residues. DNA of the CDR3: TGTGCCAGCAGCATCCCGGCCGGGAATGAGCAGTTCTTC. This codes for CASSIPAGNEQFF.

This chain links TRBV2 with TRBJ1-1; D unclear. The CDR3 spans 14 residues. V dropped 4 bases and J dropped 1 base, with 10 bases sitting between them. Per the germline V gene, CDR1 is SNHLY and CDR2 is FYNNEI. CDR3 sequence (DNA): TGTGCCAGCAGTGCTGGCAGGACGAACACTGAAGCTTTCTTT. It yields the protein CASSAGRTNTEAFF. Variable domain in full (rest from reference TRBV2 and TRBJ1-1): EPEVTQTPSHQVTQMGQEVILRCVPISNHLYFYWYRQILGQKVEFLVSFYNNEISEKSEIFDDQFSVERPDGSNFTLKIRSTKLEDSAMYFCASSAGRTNTEAFFGQGTRLTVV.

Many counts were recorded for this clonotype. The chain carries TRBV29-1 and TRBJ2-3, with TRBD1 as a possible D gene (6 bases). This CDR3 has 13 amino acids. V lost 7 bases, J lost 2 bases, and 13 bases lay in between. Germline loops: CDR1 SQVTM, CDR2 ANQGSEA. Here the CDR3 DNA reads TGCAGCGGCGCAGGGGCCCACACAGATACGCAGTATTTT. The encoded protein is CSGAGAHTDTQYF.

In its sample, this clonotype was seen many times. The chain employs TRBV29-1 and TRBJ2-1, with D possibly matching TRBD2 (5 bases). V dropped 3 bases and J dropped 0 bases, with 15 bases sitting between them. This CDR3 has 16 residues. Germline CDR1 reads SQVTM; CDR2 reads ANQGSEA. CDR3 coding DNA: TGCAGCGTTGATGGCGGCGAGCGGAGCTCCTACAATGAGCAGTTCTTC. Protein product: CSVDGGERSSYNEQFF.

V gene TRBV5-1 combines with J gene TRBJ2-7, with D maybe TRBD1 (6 bases). The V gene lost 6 bases and the J gene lost 0 bases, with 13 bases spanning the gap. This CDR3 is built from 14 residues. CDR1 is SGHRS and CDR2 is YFSETQ in the germline V gene. DNA for the CDR3: TGCGCCAGCACCCGGGACACCACCTCCTACGAGCAGTACTTC. Protein product: CASTRDTTSYEQYF.

Only a few counts were recorded for this clonotype. The chain employs TRBV6-5 and TRBJ1-2; D not certain. The germline V gene has CDR1 MNHEY and CDR2 SVGAGI. V lost 5 bases and J lost 0, with 7 bases in between. CDR3 size: 13 residues. The CDR3 protein is CASSRRANYGYTF. CDR3 bases: TGTGCCAGCAGTCGCCGAGCTAACTATGGCTACACCTTC.

There are many counts of this clonotype. This sequence joins TRBV5-1 and TRBJ2-5; 8 bases align to TRBD2. The CDR3 covers 17 residues. CDR1 and CDR2 from the germline V gene are SGHRS and YFSETQ. V lost 4 bases and J lost 2; bases outside the gene matches: 13. CDR3 loop: CASSPFPGGILQETQYF. CDR3 DNA: TGCGCCAGCAGCCCCTTTCCGGGGGGGATTTTACAAGAGACCCAGTACTTC.

The V gene is TRBV16, the J gene TRBJ1-2; 9 positions agree with TRBD1. This CDR3 region has 15 residues. Germline V CDR1 and CDR2: KGHSY, FQNENV. Losses at the gene ends were 2 bases for V and 8 bases for J; bases not matched to a gene: 9. The CDR3 protein is CASSQILDRGAGYTF. In DNA, the CDR3 is TGTGCCAGCAGCCAAATCCTGGACAGGGGTGCCGGCTACACCTTC.

This clonotype was seen a few times. The J gene is TRBJ1-1, the V gene TRBV12-3 or TRBV12-4; D uncertain. The CDR3 consists of 19 residues. V dropped 2 bases and J dropped 5 bases, with 27 bases sitting between them. The CDR3 protein is CASSLISAAELGRETEAFF. Here the CDR3 DNA reads TGTGCCAGCAGTTTAATATCGGCAGCGGAGTTGGGGAGGGAAACTGAAGCTTTCTTT.

This clonotype came up a few times. The rearrangement joins TRBV4-3 to TRBJ2-2; weak D call: TRBD1 (6 bases). Deletions cut 0 bases from V and 5 bases from J, with 16 bases between. This CDR3 contains 17 residues. In germline, CDR1 is LGHNA, CDR2 YSLEER. This CDR3 reads CASSQDYRRGKTGELFF. CDR3 DNA: TGCGCCAGCAGCCAAGATTACCGCAGGGGAAAGACCGGGGAGCTGTTTTTT.

The rearrangement joins TRBV7-2 to TRBJ2-5; TRBD1 aligns across 8 bases. The ends lost 5 bases at V and 1 base at J; junction bases unmatched: 3. The CDR3 has 14 amino acids. The V gene's germline CDR1 is SGHTA and CDR2 FQGNSA. The CDR3 DNA sequence: TGTGCCAGCAGCCCAGGGGGCCTCCAAGAGACCCAGTACTTC. It is translated as CASSPGGLQETQYF.

This clonotype was counted many times. The chain joins TRBV9 to TRBJ1-4, with unresolved D. The length of the CDR3 is 13 residues. Deletions cut 0 bases from V and 7 bases from J, with 7 bases between. In germline, CDR1 is SGDLS, CDR2 YYNGEE. The CDR3 coding sequence is TGTGCCAGCAGCGTAGGTCTAGGTGAAAAACTGTTTTTT. It encodes CASSVGLGEKLFF.

The CDR3 region is CASSLGGRETGDNEQFF. CDR3 in DNA: TGTGCCAGCAGCTTAGGGGGGAGGGAGACAGGTGACAATGAGCAGTTCTTC. The chain links TRBV11-3 to TRBJ2-1; a possible D gene is TRBD2 (7 bases). Germline CDR1 and CDR2: SGHNT and YENEEA. The CDR3 sequence is 17 residues long. Trimming removed 1 base from V and 5 bases from J, with 18 bases in between.

V is TRBV4-3 and J is TRBJ2-7, with TRBD2 matching 9 bases. CDR1 and CDR2 (germline): LGHNA, YSLEER. Unmatched junction bases numbered 10, after V lost 0 bases and J lost 7 bases. The CDR3 covers 16 residues. The CDR3 spells CASSQDSGGLAREQYF. The DNA of the CDR3 is TGCGCCAGCAGCCAAGATTCCGGGGGACTAGCTCGGGAGCAGTACTTC.

This clonotype was seen repeatedly, ten times or more. The chain couples TRBV5-1 to TRBJ2-1; TRBD2 aligns across 13 bases. V lost 3 bases, J lost 15 bases, and 15 bases stayed unmatched. Germline CDR1 and CDR2: SGHRS and YFSETQ. This CDR3 comprises 16 residues. The CDR3 bases are TGCGCCAGCAGCTCCCAGGGCGGGACTAGCGGGACTCTGCGGTTCTTC. It specifies CASSSQGGTSGTLRFF.

In this sample, this clonotype turned up a few times. The gene calls are TRBV4-2 and TRBJ2-1; 7 nucleotides match TRBD2. This CDR3 contains 16 residues. Germline V gene data show CDR1 as LGHNA and CDR2 as YNFKEQ. The trim removed 1 base at V and 0 bases at J, leaving 3 bases unmatched. The CDR3 region is CASSQALAGSYNEQFF. CDR3 nucleotides: TGTGCCAGCAGCCAAGCTTTAGCGGGCTCCTACAATGAGCAGTTCTTC.

The sample holds a few counts of this clonotype. The gene calls are TRBV2 and TRBJ2-1, with 9 bases fitting TRBD2. V lost 6 bases and J lost 6; bases outside the gene matches: 12. The CDR3 totals 16 residues. Per the germline V gene, CDR1 is SNHLY and CDR2 is FYNNEI. The CDR3 spells CASSPLGASGTNEQFF. The CDR3 coding sequence is TGTGCCAGCAGCCCCCTGGGCGCTAGCGGGACCAATGAGCAGTTCTTC.

At least ten counts were recorded for this clonotype. This chain connects TRBV5-1 to TRBJ1-1; D unclear. Trimming removed 0 bases at V and 0 bases at J, with 9 bases between. Germline V gene lookup returns CDR1 SGHRS and CDR2 YFSETQ. The CDR3 totals 15 residues. CDR3 nucleotides: TGCGCCAGCAGCTTGGTTCGGGGAATGAACACTGAAGCTTTCTTT. Its translation is CASSLVRGMNTEAFF.

This clonotype was seen a few times. V is TRBV15 and J is TRBJ2-1; TRBD1 matches at 9 bases. This CDR3 has 15 residues. Per germline, CDR1 LNHNV and CDR2 YYDKDF (reference sequence). V shed 5 bases, J shed 6 bases, and the junction held 8 bases outside the gene matches. The CDR3 loop is CATSWGGQGVNEQFF. Here the CDR3 DNA reads TGTGCCACCAGCTGGGGGGGACAGGGTGTCAATGAGCAGTTCTTC. The whole variable domain, remainder taken from reference TRBV15 and TRBJ2-1, is DAMVIQNPRYQVTQFGKPVTLSCSQTLNHNVMYWYQQKSSQAPKLLFHYYDKDFNNEADTPDNFQSRRPNTSFCFLDIRSPGLGDTAMYLCATSWGGQGVNEQFFGPGTRLTVL.

This clonotype was seen a few times. V is TRBV3-1 and J is TRBJ2-7; D not certain. CDR3 length: 12 residues. Germline CDR1 and CDR2: LGHDT and YNNKEL (reference sequence). Deletions cut 1 base from V and 6 bases from J, with 7 bases between. The CDR3 sequence is CASSQGVSEQYF. As DNA, the CDR3 is TGTGCCAGCAGCCAAGGAGTTAGCGAGCAGTACTTC.

This clonotype was observed at least ten times. The chain links TRBV5-1 to TRBJ1-3; D uncertain. Germline V gene data show CDR1 as SGHRS and CDR2 as YFSETQ. Trimming took off 0 bases at V and 2 bases at J, with 6 bases between the two ends. The CDR3 has 14 amino acids. The CDR3 DNA reads TGCGCCAGCAGCTTGGTCGGGACTGGAAACACCATATATTTT. The encoded protein is CASSLVGTGNTIYF.

This clonotype was observed a few times. The rearrangement joins TRBV5-1 to TRBJ2-5, with 12 bases lining up with TRBD2. V shed 0 bases, J shed 4 bases, and the junction held 7 bases outside the gene matches. Germline V lookup: CDR1 SGHRS, CDR2 YFSETQ. The CDR3 spans 17 residues. The CDR3 region is CASSLVELAGGRETQYF. In DNA form, the CDR3 reads TGCGCCAGCAGCTTGGTCGAACTAGCGGGAGGTCGAGAGACCCAGTACTTC.

This clonotype was found many times. This sequence joins TRBV6-1 and TRBJ1-1, with D perhaps matching TRBD1 (6 bases). The CDR3 totals 14 residues. The germline V gene encodes CDR1 MNHNS and CDR2 SASEGT. V shed 7 bases and J shed 0 bases, with 12 bases lying between them. The CDR3: CASKIQGMNTEAFF. For the CDR3, the DNA is TGTGCCAGCAAAATACAGGGAATGAACACTGAAGCTTTCTTT.